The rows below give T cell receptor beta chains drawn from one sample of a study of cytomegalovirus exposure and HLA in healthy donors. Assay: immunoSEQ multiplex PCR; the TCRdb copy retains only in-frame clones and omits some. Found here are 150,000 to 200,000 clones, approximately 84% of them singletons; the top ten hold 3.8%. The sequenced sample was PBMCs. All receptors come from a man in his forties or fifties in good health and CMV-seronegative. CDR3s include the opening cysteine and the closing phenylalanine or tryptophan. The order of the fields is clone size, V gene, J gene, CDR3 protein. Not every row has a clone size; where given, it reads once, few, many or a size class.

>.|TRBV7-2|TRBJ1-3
CASTFSTSSGNTIYF
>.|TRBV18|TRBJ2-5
CASSPSPVTMEQYF
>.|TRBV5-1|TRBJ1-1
CASSLAGGKQNTEAFF
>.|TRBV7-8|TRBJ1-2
CASSPTGNYGYTF
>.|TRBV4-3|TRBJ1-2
CASSPGQGGIYGYTF
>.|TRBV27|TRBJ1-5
CASSFGRGQPQHF
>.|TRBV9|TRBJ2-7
CASSPSGGAYEQYF
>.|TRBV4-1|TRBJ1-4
CASSQEREANEKLFF
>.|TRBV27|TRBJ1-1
CASSFVGQTEAFF
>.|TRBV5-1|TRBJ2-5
CASSSDRATEETQYF
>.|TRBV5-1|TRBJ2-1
CASSFTSGGTASYNEQFF
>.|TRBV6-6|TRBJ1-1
CASRRASGNEAFF
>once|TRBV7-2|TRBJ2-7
CASSSVFQGWGEQYF
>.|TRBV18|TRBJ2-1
CASSPDNEQFF
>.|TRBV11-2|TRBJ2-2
CASSSLRGANGELFF
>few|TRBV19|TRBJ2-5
CARASSDIQETQYF
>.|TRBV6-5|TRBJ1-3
CATGTGVGNTIYF
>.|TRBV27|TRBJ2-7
CASSSPRGYEQYF
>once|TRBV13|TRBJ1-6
CASSSSGLGNSPLHF
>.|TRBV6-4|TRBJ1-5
CASSQAPGGPQHF
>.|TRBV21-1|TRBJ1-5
CASSRVGNQPQHF
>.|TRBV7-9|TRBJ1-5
CASSYEGSNQPQHF
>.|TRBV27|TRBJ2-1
CASSLLSGPRSEQFF
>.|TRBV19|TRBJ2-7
CASSPRQGVYEQYF
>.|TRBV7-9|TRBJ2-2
CASSRLAGSSGGELFF
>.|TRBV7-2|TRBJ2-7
CASSLAGGPLPYYEQYF
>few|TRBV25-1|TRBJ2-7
CASRPTGASEQYF
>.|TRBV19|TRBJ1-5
CASSTTGPGQPQHF
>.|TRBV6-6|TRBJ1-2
CASSRQGVTGYTF
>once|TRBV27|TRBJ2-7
CASRSSGVLLEQYF
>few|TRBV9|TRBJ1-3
CASSTPPDRAGNTIYF
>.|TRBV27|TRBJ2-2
CASKTPPSGELFF
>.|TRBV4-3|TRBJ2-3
CASSLHFQRGGSDTQYF
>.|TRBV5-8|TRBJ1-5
CASSSSLDQPQHF
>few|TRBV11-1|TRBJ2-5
CASSPSPGTSGGTQYF
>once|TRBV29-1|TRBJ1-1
CSARQGLNTEAFF
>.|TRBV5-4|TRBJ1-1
CASSHGGGAGEAFF
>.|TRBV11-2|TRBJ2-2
CASSLRTSGLGTGELFF
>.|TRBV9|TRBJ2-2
CASSVALAGELFF
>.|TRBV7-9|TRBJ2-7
CARWGLFAYEQYF
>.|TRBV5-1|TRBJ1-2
CASRLGQTNYGYTF
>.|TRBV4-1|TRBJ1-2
CASSQEEGWATF
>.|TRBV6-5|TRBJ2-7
CASSSAGTGFREQYF
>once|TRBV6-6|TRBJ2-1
CASSHGQGMLDEQFF
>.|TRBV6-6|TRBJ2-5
CASSYPAQQETQYF
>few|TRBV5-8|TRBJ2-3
CASSAERVSADTQYF
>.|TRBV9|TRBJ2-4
CASSAEFGRGGKNIQYF